A selection of T cell receptor beta chains follows, all from one sample in a study of blood T cells in healthy people across ages. One entry per CDR3 protein results from TCRdb running MiXCR on the 5' RACE reads. The sample comprises 1.5 million or so distinct CDR3 sequences, approximately 39% of which are singletons, and approximately 4% rests with the top ten. Sequencing used blood. These receptors were obtained from a woman aged 18-30 years in good health. Both conserved end residues are part of each CDR3.

v_call	j_call	cdr3_aa
TRBV2	TRBJ2-5	CASIRGAPQETQYF
TRBV5-1	TRBJ2-1	CASSFDGHQSYNEQFF
TRBV7-9	TRBJ2-5	CASSLASSGEIQETQYF
TRBV29-1	TRBJ2-7	CSVSVYSAYEQYF
TRBV14	TRBJ1-3	CASSQRGQAGNTIYF
TRBV20-1	TRBJ1-4	CSARGTGRGKLFF
TRBV6-5	TRBJ2-7	CASRTSGTPSSYEQYF
TRBV28	TRBJ2-3	CASRGQGTSTDTQYF
TRBV29-1	-	CGVDWQGIETQYF
TRBV6-1	TRBJ2-7	CASSELRGGRGPYEQYF
TRBV7-2	TRBJ2-1	CASSRAGTEYNEQFF
TRBV28	-	CAITWGTHTYEQYF
TRBV9	TRBJ2-7	CASSALTGTSVFDEQYF
TRBV11-2	TRBJ2-7	CASSLGDRRVGNEQYF
TRBV2	TRBJ2-5	CTSSEIETQYF
TRBV12-3/TRBV12-4	-	CASSFMGNEQYF
TRBV7-2	TRBJ2-7	CASKEASGPYNEQYF
TRBV12-3/TRBV12-4	TRBJ2-1	CASSNGGSGSYNEQFF
TRBV7-2	TRBJ2-3	CASSLRTSVRDTQYF
TRBV4-3	TRBJ2-7	CASSPMDRGNSYEQYF
TRBV29-1	TRBJ1-5	CSATTGEGGQPQHF
TRBV24-1	TRBJ2-5	CATHRGRETQYF
TRBV7-8	TRBJ1-1	CASSSTPFATEAFF
TRBV10-3	TRBJ1-1	CAISLQGAGPSTEAFF
TRBV30	TRBJ2-3	CAWSVLAGARTDTQYF
TRBV10-2	-	CASSERVGAGTQFF
TRBV6-2/TRBV6-3	TRBJ2-1	CASSFGTQGGFF
TRBV28	TRBJ2-7	CASSKDSQGYEQYF
TRBV27	TRBJ2-2	CASRILGGELFF
TRBV29-1	TRBJ1-1	CSVTRQGRNTEAFF
TRBV20-1	TRBJ2-3	CSARDPLANGDTQYF
TRBV5-8	TRBJ2-1	CASSAERGFNEQFF
TRBV29-1	TRBJ1-6	CSVAHPNSPLHF
TRBV7-2	TRBJ1-4	CASSLDPGTFNEKLFF
TRBV7-9	TRBJ1-5	CASSSSLTQGGSNQPQHF
TRBV6-5	TRBJ1-2	CASSYSIGSGGIYGYTF
TRBV6-5	TRBJ2-1	CASRTDYYNEQFF
TRBV20-1	TRBJ1-5	CSARAGVQPQHF
TRBV7-9	TRBJ1-1	CASSRGPTRAFF
TRBV12-3/TRBV12-4	TRBJ1-5	CAIGHLNQPQHF
TRBV19	TRBJ2-7	CASSKTGAHEQYF
TRBV29-1	TRBJ2-5	CSVENWDQETQYF
TRBV7-9	TRBJ2-1	CASTLGNDEQFF